This T cell receptor beta chain comes out of a study of shared clonotypes between healthy human individuals. In regard to this clone: Its antigen is unknown.

V gave up 4 bases and J gave up 0 bases, with 9 bases separating them. This CDR3 is 13 amino acids long. Germline V lookup: CDR1 SQVTM, CDR2 ANQGSEA. Repertoires were generated with immunoSEQ multiplex PCR, while TCRdb's copy carries only in-frame clones and drops some. The sample records about 2.3 million clones, 90% to 95% being singletons. All the donors were Caucasian adults who lived in Nashville, Tennessee. Subsets obtained from CD4+ cells comprised CD45RA+ naive and CD45RA-negative memory cells. Findings and caveats of the study: The study found approximately 5% of naive CD4 clonotypes shared across a handful of donors. Non-shared clonotypes showed lower generation probabilities than clonotypes common to all four donors.

The receptor's source is a man aged 18 to 30 in good health. Some clones in this sample may be carry-over from other donors' samples. The genes are TRBV29-1 and TRBJ1-2, with D unclear. The sequencing input was naive CD4+ T cells from PBMCs. Subset: CD45RA+ positively selected. The CDR3, as DNA: TGCAGCGTTGTTAGTCACGCTAACTATGGCTACACCTTC. Translated, it gives CSVVSHANYGYTF.